This TCR beta chain was retrieved from a study of blood T cell repertoires in COVID-19. Overall study context: Donors in the United States, Italy and Spain gave samples during acute or convalescent COVID-19.

The CDR3 has 15 amino acids. From germline, CDR1 is SGHRS and CDR2 YFSETQ. The ends lost 2 bases at V and 3 bases at J; junction bases unmatched: 2. A single count supports this clone. Enrollment of patients from Seattle took place during active infection, with longitudinal follow-up. Study processing details: Reference gene primer amplification gave nucleated cell count estimates. Repertoires were generated with immunoSEQ multiplex PCR, while TCRdb's copy carries only in-frame clones and drops some. The V and J calls and clone size are taken from that table; D and trimming were inferred from the DNA. Of 400,000 to 450,000 clones in the sample, about 87% were seen once.

The sequence derives from a woman in her 50s with COVID-19, enrolled during active disease. Sequenced input: peripheral blood. The genes are TRBV5-1 and TRBJ2-3; 11 bases align to TRBD1. The CDR3 loop is CASSFGTGGTDTQYF. The DNA of the CDR3 is TGCGCCAGCAGCTTCGGGACAGGGGGGACAGATACGCAGTATTTT.